These T cell receptor beta chains were read from a single sample in a study of OX40 agonist ivuxolimab in advanced cancers. The table came from immunoSEQ multiplex PCR; TCRdb's copy has only in-frame clones and leaves some out. In the table there are about 26,000 clones, 85% of which are singletons. The sequencing used CD4+ or CD8+ T cells sorted from blood, collected in a trial of the OX40 agonist ivuxolimab. The receptors originated from an adult with an advanced solid tumor such as melanoma, head and neck, liver or kidney cancer. The CDR3 runs from the conserved cysteine through the conserved F or W. The D gene is left open where the match is weak. Only part of the rows carry a size: once, few, many, or a class if the clone is expanded.

CDR3: CASSIAGSDTYEQYF
DNA: TGTGCCAGTAGTATAGCGGGCTCAGACACCTACGAGCAGTACTTC
J: TRBJ2-7
V: TRBV19
D: NA
size: NA

CDR3: CASSYGTLSSYEQYF
DNA: TGTGCCAGCAGCTACGGGACACTCTCCTCCTACGAGCAGTACTTC
J: TRBJ2-7
V: TRBV7-3
D: NA
size: NA

CDR3: CASSAGQGEFGYTF
DNA: TGTGCCAGCAGTGCCGGACAGGGGGAGTTTGGCTACACCTTC
J: TRBJ1-2
V: TRBV2
D: TRBD1
size: NA

CDR3: CASSSRTSGREHEQFF
DNA: TGTGCCAGTAGTTCAAGGACTAGCGGGAGGGAACATGAGCAGTTCTTC
J: TRBJ2-1
V: TRBV19
D: TRBD2
size: NA

CDR3: CASSLVNTEAFF
DNA: TGTGCCAGCAGCTTAGTAAACACTGAAGCTTTCTTT
J: TRBJ1-1
V: TRBV5-6
D: NA
size: NA

CDR3: CASRIRDRGTDTQYF
DNA: TGTGCCAGCAGAATCCGGGACAGGGGGACAGATACGCAGTATTTT
J: TRBJ2-3
V: TRBV6-1
D: TRBD1
size: NA

CDR3: CASSWTILSYEQYF
DNA: TGTGCCAGTAGTTGGACTATCCTCTCCTACGAGCAGTACTTC
J: TRBJ2-7
V: TRBV19
D: NA
size: NA

CDR3: CASSLGRTAPGYEQYF
DNA: TGTGCCAGCAGCTTAGGGAGGACAGCACCCGGCTACGAGCAGTACTTC
J: TRBJ2-7
V: TRBV11-2
D: NA
size: NA

CDR3: CASSVLGLYNEQFF
DNA: TGTGCCAGCAGCGTCTTGGGACTGTACAATGAGCAGTTCTTC
J: TRBJ2-1
V: TRBV9
D: NA
size: NA

CDR3: CASSLWARVGTDTQYF
DNA: TGCGCCAGCAGCCTCTGGGCGCGGGTTGGCACAGATACGCAGTATTTT
J: TRBJ2-3
V: TRBV4-1
D: NA
size: NA

CDR3: CASSPRTVNYGYTF
DNA: TGTGCCAGCAGTCCTAGGACGGTGAACTATGGCTACACCTTC
J: TRBJ1-2
V: TRBV6-5
D: NA
size: NA

CDR3: CASSLGEGQYYEQYF
DNA: TGTGCCAGCAGCTTAGGGGAGGGACAGTACTACGAGCAGTACTTC
J: TRBJ2-7
V: TRBV11-2
D: NA
size: NA

CDR3: CASSPGSSYEQYF
DNA: TGTGCCAGCAGCCCGGGAAGCTCCTACGAGCAGTACTTC
J: TRBJ2-7
V: TRBV6-5
D: NA
size: NA

CDR3: CASSPLWSQPNTEAFF
DNA: TGTGCCAGCAGTCCCCTATGGTCGCAGCCGAACACTGAAGCTTTCTTT
J: TRBJ1-1
V: TRBV28
D: NA
size: NA

CDR3: CASSQELQPQYGYTF
DNA: TGCGCCAGCAGCCAAGAGTTACAGCCACAGTATGGCTACACCTTC
J: TRBJ1-2
V: TRBV4-1
D: NA
size: NA

CDR3: CASSPLAVGPTDTQYF
DNA: TGTGCCAGCAGCCCCCTGGCGGTGGGCCCCACAGATACGCAGTATTTT
J: TRBJ2-3
V: TRBV7-6
D: NA
size: NA

CDR3: CASRLPGLAGGRKTDTQYF
DNA: TGCGCCAGCAGACTGCCTGGACTAGCGGGGGGGCGAAAGACAGATACGCAGTATTTT
J: TRBJ2-3
V: TRBV4-1
D: TRBD2
size: NA

CDR3: CASSLERTEGYNEQFF
DNA: TGTGCCAGCAGTTTGGAACGGACAGAGGGTTACAATGAGCAGTTCTTC
J: TRBJ2-1
V: TRBV27
D: NA
size: NA

CDR3: CALRTPGTGVPYEQYF
DNA: TGTGCCTTAAGGACACCGGGGACAGGGGTTCCCTACGAGCAGTACTTC
J: TRBJ2-7
V: TRBV30
D: TRBD1
size: NA

CDR3: CASSLQGSGRGTEAFF
DNA: TGTGCCAGCAGTTTACAGGGGAGCGGGAGAGGCACTGAAGCTTTCTTT
J: TRBJ1-1
V: TRBV28
D: NA
size: once

CDR3: CASSTGGDDGYTF
DNA: TGTGCCAGCAGCACAGGGGGCGACGATGGCTACACCTTC
J: TRBJ1-2
V: TRBV11-2
D: TRBD1
size: NA

CDR3: CASSLGMGNRAETQYF
DNA: TGTGCCAGCAGCTTGGGCATGGGGAATAGGGCAGAGACCCAGTACTTC
J: TRBJ2-5
V: TRBV5-4
D: NA
size: few

CDR3: CASSLDIYEQYF
DNA: TGTGCCAGCAGCTTGGATATCTACGAGCAGTACTTC
J: TRBJ2-7
V: TRBV5-5
D: NA
size: once

CDR3: CASSFRDAGTRLGGETQYF
DNA: TGTGCCAGCAGTTTTAGAGATGCCGGGACTAGGTTGGGGGGAGAGACCCAGTACTTC
J: TRBJ2-5
V: TRBV28
D: TRBD2
size: NA

CDR3: CSVPPEGQGGGGYGYTF
DNA: TGCAGCGTCCCCCCCGAGGGACAGGGGGGCGGTGGCTATGGCTACACCTTC
J: TRBJ1-2
V: TRBV29-1
D: TRBD1
size: NA

CDR3: CASSLGTSGRNEQFF
DNA: TGTGCCAGCAGCTTAGGGACTAGCGGGCGCAATGAGCAGTTCTTC
J: TRBJ2-1
V: TRBV7-3
D: TRBD2
size: NA

CDR3: CASSRPGPADSPLHF
DNA: TGCGCCAGCAGTCGCCCGGGGCCCGCCGATTCACCCCTCCACTTT
J: TRBJ1-6
V: TRBV23-1
D: NA
size: NA

CDR3: CASSLGAAGAGEQFF
DNA: TGTGCCAGCAGCTTAGGTGCAGCGGGAGCGGGAGAGCAGTTCTTC
J: TRBJ2-1
V: TRBV7-2
D: TRBD2
size: NA

CDR3: CASSPGPVGEKLFF
DNA: TGTGCCAGCAGTCCGGGACCGGTGGGTGAAAAACTGTTTTTT
J: TRBJ1-4
V: TRBV6-5
D: NA
size: NA

CDR3: CASSYRGDPTDTQYF
DNA: TGTGCCAGCAGTTACCGGGGCGACCCCACAGATACGCAGTATTTT
J: TRBJ2-3
V: TRBV6-5
D: NA
size: NA

CDR3: CASSYTGWDGYTF
DNA: TGTGCCAGCAGTTACACAGGGTGGGATGGCTACACCTTC
J: TRBJ1-2
V: TRBV27
D: NA
size: NA

CDR3: CASLQKDGNYEQYF
DNA: TGTGCCAGCCTACAAAAGGACGGAAACTACGAGCAGTACTTC
J: TRBJ2-7
V: TRBV7-8
D: NA
size: NA

CDR3: CASSRPDRTLDEQYF
DNA: TGTGCCAGCAGCCGACCCGACAGGACCCTCGACGAGCAGTACTTC
J: TRBJ2-7
V: TRBV13
D: NA
size: once

CDR3: CASSILDSGANVLTF
DNA: TGTGCCAGTAGTATTTTGGACTCCGGGGCCAACGTCCTGACTTTC
J: TRBJ2-6
V: TRBV19
D: NA
size: NA

CDR3: CASSVDGQGNTEAFF
DNA: TGTGCCAGCAGCGTAGATGGACAGGGGAACACTGAAGCTTTCTTT
J: TRBJ1-1
V: TRBV9
D: TRBD1
size: NA

CDR3: CASSLGQGASGELFF
DNA: TGTGCCAGCAGTTTAGGGCAGGGGGCTTCCGGGGAGCTGTTTTTT
J: TRBJ2-2
V: TRBV27
D: TRBD1
size: once

CDR3: CASRRTSGSDPYEQYF
DNA: TGCGCCAGCAGGCGGACTAGCGGGAGTGACCCCTACGAGCAGTACTTC
J: TRBJ2-7
V: TRBV4-1
D: TRBD2
size: NA

CDR3: CASSVGLQYTF
DNA: TGTGCCAGCAGCGTAGGCCTCCAATACACCTTC
J: TRBJ1-2
V: TRBV9
D: NA
size: NA

CDR3: CASSPGPSSYEQYF
DNA: TGTGCCAGCAGTCCGGGGCCGTCCTCCTACGAGCAGTACTTC
J: TRBJ2-7
V: TRBV11-2
D: NA
size: NA

CDR3: CASSSWGRDYGYTF
DNA: TGTGCCAGCAGCTCCTGGGGACGTGACTATGGCTACACCTTC
J: TRBJ1-2
V: TRBV5-4
D: NA
size: NA

CDR3: CASSDLNTEAFF
DNA: TGTGCCAGCAGTGACCTGAACACTGAAGCTTTCTTT
J: TRBJ1-1
V: TRBV9
D: NA
size: NA

CDR3: CASSSGRGLSNQPQHF
DNA: TGTGCCAGCAGCTCAGGCAGGGGGCTCAGCAATCAGCCCCAGCATTTT
J: TRBJ1-5
V: TRBV7-9
D: TRBD1
size: few

CDR3: CASSFQGHANEKLFF
DNA: TGTGCCAGCAGCTTCCAGGGACATGCTAATGAAAAACTGTTTTTT
J: TRBJ1-4
V: TRBV5-4
D: NA
size: NA

CDR3: CASSTGHPTYEQYF
DNA: TGTGCCAGCAGCACGGGACATCCCACCTACGAGCAGTACTTC
J: TRBJ2-7
V: TRBV5-6
D: NA
size: NA

CDR3: CASSLTWNTEAFF
DNA: TGTGCCAGTAGTCTGACCTGGAACACTGAAGCTTTCTTT
J: TRBJ1-1
V: TRBV19
D: NA
size: NA

CDR3: CASSMWSQVSSGANVLTF
DNA: TGTGCCAGTAGTATGTGGTCCCAGGTTAGCTCTGGGGCCAACGTCCTGACTTTC
J: TRBJ2-6
V: TRBV19
D: NA
size: NA